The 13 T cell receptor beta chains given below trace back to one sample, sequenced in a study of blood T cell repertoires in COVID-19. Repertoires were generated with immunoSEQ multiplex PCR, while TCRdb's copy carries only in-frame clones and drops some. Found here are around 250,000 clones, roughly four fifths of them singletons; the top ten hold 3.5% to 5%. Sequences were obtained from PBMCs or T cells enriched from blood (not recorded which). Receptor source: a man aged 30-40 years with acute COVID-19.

This CDR3 reads CASSTLSGGWDNEQFF. For the CDR3, the DNA is TGCGCCAGCAGCACCCTTAGCGGGGGGTGGGACAATGAGCAGTTCTTC. The chain uses TRBV5-1 and TRBJ2-1, with 10 nucleotides matching TRBD2. The CDR3 totals 16 residues. The V gene end was trimmed by 4 bases and the J gene end by 5 bases; junction bases not matched to a gene: 9. Germline CDR1 and CDR2: SGHRS and YFSETQ.

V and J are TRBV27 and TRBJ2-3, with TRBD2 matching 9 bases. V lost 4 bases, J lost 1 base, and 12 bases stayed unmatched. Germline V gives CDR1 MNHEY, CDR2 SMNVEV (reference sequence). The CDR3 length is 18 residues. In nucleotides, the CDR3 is TGTGCCAGCAGTTCTATCTTTGGTGCGGGAGGGGGCACAGATACGCAGTATTTT. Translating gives CASSSIFGAGGGTDTQYF.

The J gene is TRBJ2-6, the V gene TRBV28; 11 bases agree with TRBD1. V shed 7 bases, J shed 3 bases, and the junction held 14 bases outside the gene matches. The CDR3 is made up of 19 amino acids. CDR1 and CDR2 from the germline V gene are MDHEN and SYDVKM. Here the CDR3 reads CASTPSGTGGIFGANVLTF. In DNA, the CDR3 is TGTGCCAGCACCCCCTCCGGGACAGGGGGAATTTTTGGGGCCAACGTCCTGACTTTC.

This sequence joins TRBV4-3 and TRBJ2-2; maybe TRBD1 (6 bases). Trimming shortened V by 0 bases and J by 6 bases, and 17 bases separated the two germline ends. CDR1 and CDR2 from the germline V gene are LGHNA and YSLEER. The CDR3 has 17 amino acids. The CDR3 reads CASSQEVPTGGAGELFF. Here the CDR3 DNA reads TGCGCCAGCAGCCAAGAGGTCCCGACTGGGGGCGCCGGGGAGCTGTTTTTT.

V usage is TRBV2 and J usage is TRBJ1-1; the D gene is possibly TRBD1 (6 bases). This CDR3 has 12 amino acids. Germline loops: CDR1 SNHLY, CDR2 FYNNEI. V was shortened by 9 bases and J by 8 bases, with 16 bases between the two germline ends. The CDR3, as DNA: TGTGCCAGAGTCTACCTAAGGGGGGAAGCTTTCTTT. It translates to CARVYLRGEAFF.

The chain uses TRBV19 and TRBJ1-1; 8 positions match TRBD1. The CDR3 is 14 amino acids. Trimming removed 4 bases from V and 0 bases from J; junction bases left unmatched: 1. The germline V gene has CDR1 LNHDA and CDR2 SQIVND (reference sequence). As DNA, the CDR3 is TGTGCCAGTAGTAGACAGGGGATGAACACTGAAGCTTTCTTT. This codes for CASSRQGMNTEAFF. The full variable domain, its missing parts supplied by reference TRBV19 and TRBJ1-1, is DGGITQSPKYLFRKEGQNVTLSCEQNLNHDAMYWYRQDPGQGLRLIYYSQIVNDFQKGDIAEGYSVSREKKESFPLTVTSAQKNPTAFYLCASSRQGMNTEAFFGQGTRLTVV.

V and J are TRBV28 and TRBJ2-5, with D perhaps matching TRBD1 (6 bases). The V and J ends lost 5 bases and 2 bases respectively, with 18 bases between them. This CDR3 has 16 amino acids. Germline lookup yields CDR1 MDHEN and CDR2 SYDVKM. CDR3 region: CASSLYRGQIQETQYF. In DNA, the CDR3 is TGTGCCAGCAGTCTCTACCGAGGACAGATTCAAGAGACCCAGTACTTC. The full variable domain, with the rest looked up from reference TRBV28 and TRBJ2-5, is DVKVTQSSRYLVKRTGEKVFLECVQDMDHENMFWYRQDPGLGLRLIYFSYDVKMKEKGDIPEGYSVSREKKERFSLILESASTNQTSMYLCASSLYRGQIQETQYFGPGTRLLVL.

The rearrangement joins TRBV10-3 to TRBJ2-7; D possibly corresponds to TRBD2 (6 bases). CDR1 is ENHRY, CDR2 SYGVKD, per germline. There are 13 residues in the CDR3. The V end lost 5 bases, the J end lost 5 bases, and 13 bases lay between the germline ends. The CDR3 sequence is CAISPGAFDEQYV. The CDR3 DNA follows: TGTGCCATCAGTCCGGGAGCCTTCGACGAGCAGTACGTC.

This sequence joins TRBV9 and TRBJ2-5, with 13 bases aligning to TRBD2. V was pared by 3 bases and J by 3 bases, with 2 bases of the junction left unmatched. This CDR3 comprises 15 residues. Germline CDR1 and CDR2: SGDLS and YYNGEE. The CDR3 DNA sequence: TGTGCCAGCAGCGCCGGGACTAGCGGGAAAGAGACCCAGTACTTC. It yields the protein CASSAGTSGKETQYF. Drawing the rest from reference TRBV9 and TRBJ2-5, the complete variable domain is DSGVTQTPKHLITATGQRVTLRCSPRSGDLSVYWYQQSLDQGLQFLIQYYNGEERAKGNILERFSAQQFPDLHSELNLSSLELGDSALYFCASSAGTSGKETQYFGPGTRLLVL.

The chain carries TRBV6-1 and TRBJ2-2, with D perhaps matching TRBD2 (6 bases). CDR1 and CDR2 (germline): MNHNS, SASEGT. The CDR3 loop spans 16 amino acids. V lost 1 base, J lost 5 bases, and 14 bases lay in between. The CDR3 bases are TGTGCCAGCAGTGAAGTAGTAGGAGGGGTAACCGGGGAGCTGTTTTTT. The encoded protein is CASSEVVGGVTGELFF.

Here the CDR3 reads CASSFSREGGTQYF. The CDR3 nucleotides read TGTGCCAGCAGCTTCTCTCGGGAGGGGGGTACGCAGTATTTT. The chain combines TRBV5-6 with TRBJ2-3; 8 positions agree with TRBD2. Germline CDR1 is SGHDT and CDR2 is YYEEEE. The CDR3 extends over 14 amino acids. Unmatched junction bases numbered 7, after V lost 2 bases and J lost 8 bases.

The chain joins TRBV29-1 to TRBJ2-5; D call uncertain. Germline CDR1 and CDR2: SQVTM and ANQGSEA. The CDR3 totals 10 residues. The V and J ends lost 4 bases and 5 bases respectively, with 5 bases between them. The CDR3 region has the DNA TGCAGCGTTGCCCTGGAGACCCAGTACTTC. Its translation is CSVALETQYF.

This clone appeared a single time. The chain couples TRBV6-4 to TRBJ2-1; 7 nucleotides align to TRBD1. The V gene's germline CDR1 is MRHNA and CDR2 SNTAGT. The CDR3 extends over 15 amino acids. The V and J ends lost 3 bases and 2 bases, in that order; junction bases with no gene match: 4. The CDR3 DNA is TGTGCCAGCAGTGAAGCGCAGGGGGCCTACAATGAGCAGTTCTTC. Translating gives CASSEAQGAYNEQFF.